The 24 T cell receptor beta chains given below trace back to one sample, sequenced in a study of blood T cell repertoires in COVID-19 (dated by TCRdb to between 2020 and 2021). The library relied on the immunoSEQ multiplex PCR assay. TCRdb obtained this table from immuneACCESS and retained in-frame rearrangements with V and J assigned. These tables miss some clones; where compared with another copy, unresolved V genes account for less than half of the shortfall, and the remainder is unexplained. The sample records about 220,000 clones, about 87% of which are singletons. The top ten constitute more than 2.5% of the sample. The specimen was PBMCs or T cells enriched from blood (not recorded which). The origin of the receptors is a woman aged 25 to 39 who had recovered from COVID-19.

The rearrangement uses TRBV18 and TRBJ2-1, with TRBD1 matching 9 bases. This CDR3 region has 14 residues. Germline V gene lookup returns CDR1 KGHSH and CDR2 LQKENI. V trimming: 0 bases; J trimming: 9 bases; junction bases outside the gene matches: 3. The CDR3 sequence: CASSPPTGGSEQFF. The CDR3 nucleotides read TGTGCCAGCTCACCACCCACAGGGGGCAGTGAGCAGTTCTTC.

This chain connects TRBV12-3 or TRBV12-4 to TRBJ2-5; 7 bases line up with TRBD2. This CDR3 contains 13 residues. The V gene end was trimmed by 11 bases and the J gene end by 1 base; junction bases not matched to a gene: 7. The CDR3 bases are TGTGCCTGCCGGGCTAGCGGCCAAGAGACCCAGTACTTC. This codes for CACRASGQETQYF.

CDR3 in amino acids: CASSLWRLAGPGQETQYF. The CDR3 coding sequence is TGCGCCAGCAGCTTGTGGCGACTAGCGGGCCCGGGCCAAGAGACCCAGTACTTC. The chain has TRBV5-1 and TRBJ2-5; 10 bases align to TRBD2. Germline V CDR1 and CDR2: SGHRS, YFSETQ. CDR3 size: 18 residues. V was pared by 1 base and J by 1 base, with 10 bases of the junction left unmatched. Based on the CDR3 plus reference TRBV5-1 and TRBJ2-5, the full variable domain is KAGVTQTPRYLIKTRGQQVTLSCSPISGHRSVSWYQQTPGQGLQFLFEYFSETQRNKGNFPGRFSGRQFSNSRSEMNVSTLELGDSALYLCASSLWRLAGPGQETQYFGPGTRLLVL.

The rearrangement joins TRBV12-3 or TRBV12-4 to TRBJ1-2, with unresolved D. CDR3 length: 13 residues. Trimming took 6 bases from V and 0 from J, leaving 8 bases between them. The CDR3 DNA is TGTGCCAGCAGCTATGTTCCTAACTATGGCTACACCTTC. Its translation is CASSYVPNYGYTF.

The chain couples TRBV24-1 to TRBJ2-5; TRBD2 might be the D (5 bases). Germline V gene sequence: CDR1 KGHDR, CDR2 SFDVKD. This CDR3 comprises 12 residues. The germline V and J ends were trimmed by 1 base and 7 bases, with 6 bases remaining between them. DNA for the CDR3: TGTGCCACCAGTGATTTAGGAGGGACCCAGTACTTC. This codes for CATSDLGGTQYF.

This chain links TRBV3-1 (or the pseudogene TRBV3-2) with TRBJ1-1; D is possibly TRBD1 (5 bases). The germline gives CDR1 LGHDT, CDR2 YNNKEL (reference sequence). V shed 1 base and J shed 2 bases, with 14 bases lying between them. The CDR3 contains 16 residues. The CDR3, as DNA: TGTGCCAGCAGCCAAGCTGGACATCGTGGTAACACTGAAGCTTTCTTT. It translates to CASSQAGHRGNTEAFF.

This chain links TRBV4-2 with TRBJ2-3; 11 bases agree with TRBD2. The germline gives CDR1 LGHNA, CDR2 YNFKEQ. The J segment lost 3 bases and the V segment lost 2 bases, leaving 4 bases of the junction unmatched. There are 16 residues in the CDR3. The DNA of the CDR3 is TGTGCCAGCAGCCAACCGACTAGCGGGGCGACAGATACGCAGTATTTT. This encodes CASSQPTSGATDTQYF.

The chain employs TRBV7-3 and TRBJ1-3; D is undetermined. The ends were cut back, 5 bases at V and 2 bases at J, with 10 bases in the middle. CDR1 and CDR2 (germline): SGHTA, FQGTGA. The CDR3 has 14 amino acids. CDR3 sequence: CASSPGLTGNTIYF. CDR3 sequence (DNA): TGTGCCAGCAGCCCAGGACTAACTGGAAACACCATATATTTT.

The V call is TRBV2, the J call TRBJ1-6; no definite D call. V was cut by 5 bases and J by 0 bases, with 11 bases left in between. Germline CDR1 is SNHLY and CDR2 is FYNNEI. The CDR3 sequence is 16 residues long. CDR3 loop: CASSYPASSYNSPLHF. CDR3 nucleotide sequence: TGTGCCAGCAGTTATCCAGCGAGCTCCTATAATTCACCCCTCCACTTT.

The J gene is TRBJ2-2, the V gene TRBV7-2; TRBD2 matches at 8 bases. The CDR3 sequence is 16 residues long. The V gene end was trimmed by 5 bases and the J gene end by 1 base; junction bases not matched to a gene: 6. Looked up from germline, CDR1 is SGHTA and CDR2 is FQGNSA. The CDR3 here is CASSVTSGENTGELFF. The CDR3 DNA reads TGTGCCAGCAGCGTTACTAGCGGAGAGAACACCGGGGAGCTGTTTTTT. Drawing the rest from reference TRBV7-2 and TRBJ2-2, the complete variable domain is GAGVSQSPSNKVTEKGKDVELRCDPISGHTALYWYRQSLGQGLEFLIYFQGNSAPDKSGLPSDRFSAERTGGSVSTLTIQRTQQEDSAVYLCASSVTSGENTGELFFGEGSRLTVL.

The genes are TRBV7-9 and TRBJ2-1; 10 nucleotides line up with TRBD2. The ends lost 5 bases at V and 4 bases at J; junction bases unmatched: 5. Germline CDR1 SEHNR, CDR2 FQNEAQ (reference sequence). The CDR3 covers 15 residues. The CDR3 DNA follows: TGTGCCAGCAGCATTAGCGGGGGGCCTTACAATGAGCAGTTCTTC. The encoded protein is CASSISGGPYNEQFF.

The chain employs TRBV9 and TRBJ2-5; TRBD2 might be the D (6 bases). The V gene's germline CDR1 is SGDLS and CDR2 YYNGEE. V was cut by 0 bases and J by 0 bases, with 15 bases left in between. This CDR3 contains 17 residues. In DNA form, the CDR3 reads TGTGCCAGCAGCGTAGGGGCAGCGGCGGGGAACCAAGAGACCCAGTACTTC. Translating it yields CASSVGAAAGNQETQYF.

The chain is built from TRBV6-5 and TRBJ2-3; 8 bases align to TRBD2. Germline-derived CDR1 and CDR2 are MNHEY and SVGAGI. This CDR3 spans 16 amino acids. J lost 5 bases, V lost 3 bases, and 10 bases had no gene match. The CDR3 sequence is CASSYDSGGAGDTQYF. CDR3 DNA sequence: TGTGCCAGCAGTTATGATTCCGGGGGGGCCGGAGATACGCAGTATTTT.

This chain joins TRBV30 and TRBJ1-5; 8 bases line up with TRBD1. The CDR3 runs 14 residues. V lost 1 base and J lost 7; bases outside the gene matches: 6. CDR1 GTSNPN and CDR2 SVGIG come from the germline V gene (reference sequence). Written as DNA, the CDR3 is TGTGCCTGGAGTGCTGGACAGGGCGGGCAGCCCCAGCATTTT. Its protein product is CAWSAGQGGQPQHF.

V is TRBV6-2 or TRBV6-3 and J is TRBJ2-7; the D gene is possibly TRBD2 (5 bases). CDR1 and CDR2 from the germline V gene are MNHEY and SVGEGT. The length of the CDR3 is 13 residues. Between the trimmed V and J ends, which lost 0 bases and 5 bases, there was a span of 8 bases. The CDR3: CASSYSPGNEQYF. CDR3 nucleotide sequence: TGTGCCAGCAGTTACTCTCCGGGGAACGAGCAGTACTTC.

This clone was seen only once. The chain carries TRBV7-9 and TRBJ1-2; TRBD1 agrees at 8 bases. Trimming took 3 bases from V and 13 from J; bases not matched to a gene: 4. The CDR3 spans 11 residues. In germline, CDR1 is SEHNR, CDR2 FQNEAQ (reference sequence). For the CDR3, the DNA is TGTGCCAGCAGCTTGACAGGGGTTGGCACCTTC. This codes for CASSLTGVGTF.

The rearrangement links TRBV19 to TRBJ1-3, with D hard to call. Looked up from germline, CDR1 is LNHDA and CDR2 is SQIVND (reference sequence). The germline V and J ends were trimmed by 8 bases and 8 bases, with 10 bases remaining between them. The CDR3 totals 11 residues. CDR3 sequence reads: CASVNGDTIYF. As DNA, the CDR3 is TGTGCCAGTGTTAACGGGGACACCATATATTTT.

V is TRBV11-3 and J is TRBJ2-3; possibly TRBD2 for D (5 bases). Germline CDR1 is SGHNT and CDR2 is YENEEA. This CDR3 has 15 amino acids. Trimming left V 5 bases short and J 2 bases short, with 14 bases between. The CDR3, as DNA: TGTGCCAGCAGCCGCTCGGGCCGGGACACAGATACGCAGTATTTT. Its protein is CASSRSGRDTDTQYF.

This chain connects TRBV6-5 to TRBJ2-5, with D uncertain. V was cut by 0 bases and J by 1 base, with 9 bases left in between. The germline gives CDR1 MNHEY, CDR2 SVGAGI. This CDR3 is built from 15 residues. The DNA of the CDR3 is TGTGCCAGCAGTTACTCGAGAGGTATCCAAGAGACCCAGTACTTC. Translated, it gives CASSYSRGIQETQYF.

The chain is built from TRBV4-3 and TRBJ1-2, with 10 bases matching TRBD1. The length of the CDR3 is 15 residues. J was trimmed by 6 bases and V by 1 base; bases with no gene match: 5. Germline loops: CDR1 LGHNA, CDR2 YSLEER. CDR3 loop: CASSQGVGTGDGYTF. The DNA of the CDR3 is TGCGCCAGCAGCCAAGGCGTCGGGACAGGGGATGGCTACACCTTC.

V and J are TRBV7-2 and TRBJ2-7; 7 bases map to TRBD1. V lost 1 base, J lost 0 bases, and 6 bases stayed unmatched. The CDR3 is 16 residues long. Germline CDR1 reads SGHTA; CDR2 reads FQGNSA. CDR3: CASSLGSGQNSYEQYF. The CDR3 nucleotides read TGTGCCAGCAGCTTAGGATCGGGACAGAACTCCTACGAGCAGTACTTC.

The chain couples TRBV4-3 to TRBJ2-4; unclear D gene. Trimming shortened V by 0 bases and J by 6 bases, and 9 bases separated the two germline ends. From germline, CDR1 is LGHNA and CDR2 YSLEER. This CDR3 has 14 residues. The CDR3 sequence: CASSQDVIRNIQYF. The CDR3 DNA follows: TGCGCCAGCAGCCAAGATGTAATCAGAAACATTCAGTACTTC.

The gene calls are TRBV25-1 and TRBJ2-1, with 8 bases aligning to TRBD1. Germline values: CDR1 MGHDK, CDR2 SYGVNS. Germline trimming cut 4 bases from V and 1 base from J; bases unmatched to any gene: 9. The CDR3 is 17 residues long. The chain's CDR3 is CASSAVRGTGSYNEQFF. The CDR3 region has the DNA TGTGCCAGCAGTGCCGTCCGGGGGACAGGATCCTACAATGAGCAGTTCTTC.

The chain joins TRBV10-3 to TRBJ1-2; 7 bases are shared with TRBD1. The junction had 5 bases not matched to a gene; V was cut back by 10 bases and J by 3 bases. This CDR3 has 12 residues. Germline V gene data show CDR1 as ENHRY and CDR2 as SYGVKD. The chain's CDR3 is CATRQGDYGYTF. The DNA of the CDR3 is TGTGCCACCAGACAGGGCGACTATGGCTACACCTTC.